These 28 T cell receptor beta chains originate from one sample sequenced in a study of blood T cell repertoires in COVID-19. Here immunoSEQ multiplex PCR was the method, and the copy in TCRdb shows in-frame clones only, minus some. The data show 250,000 or so clones, with 80% to 90% seen just once and approximately 4.6% held by the top ten. The source material was peripheral blood. All receptors derive from a woman aged 40 to 50 who had recovered from COVID-19.

V gene TRBV3-1 (or the pseudogene TRBV3-2) combines with J gene TRBJ2-2; D unclear. V was trimmed by 0 bases and J by 7 bases, leaving 12 bases between them. Per germline, CDR1 LGHDT and CDR2 YNNKEL (reference sequence). The CDR3 contains 15 residues. CDR3 DNA: TGTGCCAGCAGCCAAGATAACGGTCGTCTCGGGGAGCTGTTTTTT. As protein: CASSQDNGRLGELFF.

About this clone itself: The junction departs from germline at one end; a sequencing error may be responsible. The CDR3 loop reads CASSVGDSQNIQYF. The CDR3 nucleotides read TGCGCCAGCAGCGTAGGGGACAGTCAAAATATTCAGTACTTC. The chain is built from TRBV5-1 and TRBJ2-4, with 7 bases lining up with TRBD1. CDR1 and CDR2 (germline): SGHRS, YFSETQ. The CDR3 is 14 residues long.

This chain uses TRBV19 with TRBJ2-2, with 11 positions matching TRBD2. This CDR3 has 17 residues. J was trimmed by 6 bases and V by 5 bases; bases with no gene match: 11. CDR1 LNHDA and CDR2 SQIVND come from the germline V gene (reference sequence). This CDR3 reads CASSLTGTSGFPGELFF. The CDR3 nucleotides read TGTGCCAGTAGTTTAACAGGGACTAGCGGTTTCCCCGGGGAGCTGTTTTTT. The complete variable domain, with remaining parts taken from reference TRBV19 and TRBJ2-2, reads DGGITQSPKYLFRKEGQNVTLSCEQNLNHDAMYWYRQDPGQGLRLIYYSQIVNDFQKGDIAEGYSVSREKKESFPLTVTSAQKNPTAFYLCASSLTGTSGFPGELFFGEGSRLTVL.

J is TRBJ2-3 and V is TRBV7-9; tentatively, D is TRBD1 (5 bases). The germline gives CDR1 SEHNR, CDR2 FQNEAQ (reference sequence). The V end was cut by 1 base, the J end by 0 bases, with 11 bases between. The length of the CDR3 is 16 residues. CDR3 sequence: CASSLGAGLSTDTQYF. The CDR3 coding sequence is TGTGCCAGCAGCTTAGGCGCAGGGCTTAGCACAGATACGCAGTATTTT.

The chain combines TRBV9 with TRBJ2-1; 7 nucleotides line up with TRBD2. V dropped 3 bases and J dropped 4; count of bases not matched to a gene: 7. Germline loops: CDR1 SGDLS, CDR2 YYNGEE. This CDR3 has 15 residues. CDR3 DNA: TGTGCCAGCAGCGGTGGAGCGGGGCCGTACAATGAGCAGTTCTTC. Translated: CASSGGAGPYNEQFF.

The V gene is TRBV2, the J gene TRBJ2-5, with TRBD1 matching 8 bases. The V and J ends lost 5 bases and 5 bases, in that order; junction bases with no gene match: 7. Germline-derived CDR1 and CDR2 are SNHLY and FYNNEI. The CDR3 is 14 amino acids. CDR3 protein: CASSIQGAWETQYF. The CDR3 bases are TGTGCCAGCAGTATTCAGGGGGCTTGGGAGACCCAGTACTTC. The full variable domain, rest sourced from reference TRBV2 and TRBJ2-5, is EPEVTQTPSHQVTQMGQEVILRCVPISNHLYFYWYRQILGQKVEFLVSFYNNEISEKSEIFDDQFSVERPDGSNFTLKIRSTKLEDSAMYFCASSIQGAWETQYFGPGTRLLVL.

The rearrangement uses TRBV18 and TRBJ2-3, with 8 positions matching TRBD2. V was clipped by 5 bases and J by 4 bases; unmatched bases: 5. Germline loops: CDR1 KGHSH, CDR2 LQKENI. The CDR3 spans 14 residues. CDR3 bases: TGTGCCAGCTCAGAAGCGGGAGAGGCAGATACGCAGTATTTT. Amino acids: CASSEAGEADTQYF.

J is TRBJ2-2 and V is TRBV7-2, with 11 bases that match TRBD2. The V gene's germline CDR1 is SGHTA and CDR2 FQGNSA. The CDR3 covers 18 residues. J was trimmed by 6 bases and V by 3 bases; bases with no gene match: 12. The CDR3 DNA follows: TGTGCCAGCAGCTTTTGGCTAGCGGGAGGACACGCTCCCGGGGAGCTGTTTTTT. Its translation is CASSFWLAGGHAPGELFF.

To note about this clone: The same CDR3 also results from other DNA sequences found in this sample. The chain employs TRBV19 and TRBJ2-2; no clear D gene. Germline CDR1 and CDR2: LNHDA and SQIVND (reference sequence). The CDR3 totals 13 residues. V shed 3 bases and J shed 3 bases, with 5 bases lying between them. CDR3 sequence: CASSISDTGELFF. The CDR3 DNA sequence: TGTGCCAGTAGTATCTCCGACACCGGGGAGCTGTTTTTT.

The J gene is TRBJ2-6, the V gene TRBV5-1; D is perhaps TRBD2 (5 bases). The CDR3 has 13 residues. V lost 4 bases, J lost 3 bases, and 5 bases lay in between. Germline CDR1 SGHRS, CDR2 YFSETQ. The CDR3 DNA follows: TGCGCCAGCAGCGGAGGTGGGGCCAACGTCCTGACTTTC. It is translated as CASSGGGANVLTF.

The chain links TRBV4-3 to TRBJ2-5; 8 positions match TRBD1. Germline V gives CDR1 LGHNA, CDR2 YSLEER. This CDR3 comprises 15 residues. V lost 0 bases, J lost 4 bases, and 4 bases stayed unmatched. The CDR3 loop reads CASSQEAGGGETQYF. CDR3 sequence (DNA): TGCGCCAGCAGCCAAGAAGCAGGGGGCGGAGAGACCCAGTACTTC.

The genes are TRBV6-5 and TRBJ1-3; D is uncertain. V was clipped by 0 bases and J by 4 bases, with 10 bases between them. Germline CDR1 is MNHEY and CDR2 is SVGAGI. This CDR3 region has 15 residues. The CDR3, as DNA: TGTGCCAGCAGTTACTCGCAGGATCCCGGAAACACCATATATTTT. This sequence encodes CASSYSQDPGNTIYF.

The chain combines TRBV7-3 with TRBJ2-2; 8 bases are a match to TRBD2. The V and J ends lost 2 bases and 1 base, in that order; junction bases with no gene match: 3. CDR3 length: 16 residues. CDR1 and CDR2 from the germline V gene are SGHTA and FQGTGA. The CDR3 bases are TGTGCCAGCAGCTTACTCGCGGGGGGGAACACCGGGGAGCTGTTTTTT. This codes for CASSLLAGGNTGELFF.

The genes are TRBV28 and TRBJ2-6; D gene uncertain. V was trimmed by 5 bases and J by 0 bases, leaving 11 bases between them. The germline CDR1 and CDR2 sequences are MDHEN and SYDVKM. The CDR3 consists of 16 residues. CDR3 coding DNA: TGTGCCAGCAGTCCCCGACTGCCCTCTGGGGCCAACGTCCTGACTTTC. Translation gives CASSPRLPSGANVLTF.

V and J are TRBV9 and TRBJ1-5; TRBD1 might be the D (5 bases). V lost 4 bases to trimming and J lost 8 bases, with 13 bases between them. The CDR3 runs 13 residues. From germline, CDR1 is SGDLS and CDR2 YYNGEE. CDR3 residues: CASSSRPGEPQHF. The DNA of the CDR3 is TGTGCCAGCAGCTCCAGACCGGGGGAGCCCCAGCATTTT.

V gene TRBV6-2 or TRBV6-3 combines with J gene TRBJ2-7, with TRBD2 matching 8 bases. The CDR3 spans 16 residues. Trimming at V came to 5 bases and at J to 6 bases, leaving 15 bases not matched to a gene. Per germline, CDR1 MNHEY and CDR2 SVGEGT. The CDR3 DNA follows: TGTGCCAGCAGTCGCGGACTAGCAGCGGCTGGGTTCGAGCAGTACGTC. Its protein is CASSRGLAAAGFEQYV.

V usage is TRBV2 and J usage is TRBJ1-1; 8 bases map to TRBD1. CDR1 and CDR2 (germline): SNHLY, FYNNEI. J was trimmed by 6 bases and V by 4 bases; bases with no gene match: 7. The CDR3 is 14 amino acids. CDR3 sequence (DNA): TGTGCCAGCAGTGGAGTTACAGGGGGAGCTGAAGCTTTCTTT. It encodes CASSGVTGGAEAFF.

The genes are TRBV18 and TRBJ2-2; 13 bases are a match to TRBD2. After removal of 3 bases from V and 1 base from J, the junction contained 2 bases not matched to a gene. The CDR3 extends over 17 amino acids. Germline CDR1 and CDR2: KGHSH and LQKENI. The CDR3 loop is CASSPTSGGKNTGELFF. In DNA, the CDR3 is TGTGCCAGCTCACCGACTAGCGGGGGGAAGAACACCGGGGAGCTGTTTTTT.

This clone was detected once. The chain has TRBV18 and TRBJ2-2; D not certain. V dropped 3 bases and J dropped 3 bases, with 8 bases sitting between them. The CDR3 extends over 14 amino acids. Germline values: CDR1 KGHSH, CDR2 LQKENI. Written as DNA, the CDR3 is TGTGCCAGCTCACCTGGAGAGTACACCGGGGAGCTGTTTTTT. Its protein product is CASSPGEYTGELFF.

V usage is TRBV25-1 and J usage is TRBJ1-3; a possible D gene is TRBD1 (5 bases). Trimming removed 0 bases from V and 0 bases from J, with 12 bases in between. The CDR3 has 17 amino acids. Germline assignment: CDR1 MGHDK and CDR2 SYGVNS. CDR3 nucleotides: TGTGCCAGCAGTGAATATTACCCAGGGTTCTCTGGAAACACCATATATTTT. It codes for CASSEYYPGFSGNTIYF.

The gene calls are TRBV9 and TRBJ2-5; 12 bases agree with TRBD2. With V trimmed by 4 bases and J by 4 bases, 8 bases remained unmatched. The germline V gene encodes CDR1 SGDLS and CDR2 YYNGEE. The CDR3 has 16 amino acids. CDR3 region: CASSPVPSGGAETQYF. CDR3 sequence (DNA): TGTGCCAGCAGCCCCGTCCCTAGCGGGGGGGCAGAGACCCAGTACTTC.

The chain uses TRBV28 and TRBJ1-1; no clear D gene. Per the germline V gene, CDR1 is MDHEN and CDR2 is SYDVKM. The CDR3 runs to 13 residues. V lost 1 base and J 3 bases, leaving 6 bases between the germline ends. The CDR3 sequence: CASSLFRDTEAFF. The CDR3, as DNA: TGTGCCAGCAGTTTATTCCGGGACACTGAAGCTTTCTTT.

The chain is built from TRBV10-3 and TRBJ2-3; tentative D call: TRBD1 (6 bases). Per germline, CDR1 ENHRY and CDR2 SYGVKD. The CDR3 runs to 18 residues. V dropped 0 bases and J dropped 2 bases, with 18 bases sitting between them. The CDR3 region has the DNA TGTGCCATCAGTGAGTCAATTTTCAGGGGCTCCAACACAGATACGCAGTATTTT. It translates to CAISESIFRGSNTDTQYF.

This chain uses TRBV5-5 with TRBJ1-3; D is perhaps TRBD1 (6 bases). CDR3 length equals 15 residues. The V end was cut by 1 base, the J end by 4 bases, with 12 bases between. Per germline, CDR1 SGHKS and CDR2 YYEKEE (reference sequence). CDR3 in amino acids: CASSLRGAAGNTIYF. Here the CDR3 DNA reads TGTGCCAGCAGCTTGCGGGGGGCGGCGGGAAACACCATATATTTT.

The genes are TRBV5-6 and TRBJ1-1; maybe TRBD1 (6 bases). The germline V gene encodes CDR1 SGHDT and CDR2 YYEEEE. This CDR3 contains 15 residues. The germline V and J ends were trimmed by 0 bases and 3 bases, with 12 bases remaining between them. This CDR3 is CASSLVAGVYTEAFF. CDR3 DNA sequence: TGTGCCAGCAGCTTGGTGGCAGGGGTTTACACTGAAGCTTTCTTT.

This clone came up a few times. The chain employs TRBV11-3 and TRBJ1-5; unclear D gene. In germline, CDR1 is SGHNT, CDR2 YENEEA. This CDR3 has 13 residues. V gave up 0 bases and J gave up 5 bases, with 5 bases separating them. The CDR3 protein is CASSLERDQPQHF. In DNA form, the CDR3 reads TGTGCCAGCAGCTTAGAGAGGGATCAGCCCCAGCATTTT.

This clone appeared once. The chain combines TRBV13 with TRBJ1-1; D is ambiguous. The ends were cut back, 3 bases at V and 4 bases at J, with 12 bases in the middle. The CDR3 spans 14 residues. Germline V lookup: CDR1 PRHDT, CDR2 FYEKMQ (reference sequence). The chain's CDR3 is CASSFPHAGTEAFF. The CDR3 DNA sequence: TGTGCCAGCAGCTTCCCCCACGCGGGCACTGAAGCTTTCTTT.

The rearrangement joins TRBV13 to TRBJ2-3, with D perhaps matching TRBD2 (6 bases). Germline V gives CDR1 PRHDT, CDR2 FYEKMQ (reference sequence). This CDR3 has 16 amino acids. The V gene lost 5 bases and the J gene lost 6 bases, with 21 bases spanning the gap. The CDR3 reads CASSINRGTGVDTQYF. DNA of the CDR3: TGTGCCAGCAGCATAAACCGGGGAACGGGGGTCGATACGCAGTATTTT.